The TCR beta chain under discussion was sequenced for a study of blood T cell repertoires in COVID-19. About this clone itself: This CDR3 is also generated by other DNA sequences in the sample.

This CDR3 spans 13 amino acids. Trimming left V 2 bases short and J 2 bases short, with 6 bases between. Germline V gene lookup returns CDR1 MNHEY and CDR2 SVGAGI. Some clones are missing from TCRdb's copy, which holds only in-frame ones; the method was immunoSEQ multiplex PCR. The top ten hold 0.75% to 0.85% of the sample, which has roughly 460,000 clones, around 90% seen once. V and J are TRBV6-5 and TRBJ1-1; D gene unclear. The sample consisted of peripheral blood. The sequence came from a man between 18 and 29 years old with COVID-19, enrolled during active disease. CDR3 sequence: CASSYGRNTEAFF. CDR3 sequence (DNA): TGTGCCAGCAGTTACGGCCGTAACACTGAAGCTTTCTTT.